A selection of T cell receptor beta chains follows, all from one sample in a study of PD-1 blockade in classical Hodgkin lymphoma. Libraries were prepared by immunoSEQ multiplex PCR; TCRdb keeps only in-frame clonotypes and omits some of them. The repertoire holds about 60,000 clones, with more than 90% as singletons. Material: peripheral blood mononuclear cells (PBMCs), obtained at baseline. These receptors were obtained from a human donor with classical Hodgkin lymphoma. Each CDR3 is given without its conserved first and last residue. A D gene is named only where the DNA matches it firmly.

j_call: TRBJ1-2; v_call: TRBV6-5; d_call: -; cdr3_aa: ASREQVAANYGYT
j_call: TRBJ2-1; v_call: TRBV10-3; d_call: TRBD2; cdr3_aa: AISEAGGASDEQF
j_call: TRBJ2-7; v_call: TRBV2; d_call: TRBD2; cdr3_aa: ASSVTSAAYEQY
j_call: TRBJ1-5; v_call: TRBV27; d_call: -; cdr3_aa: ASSPLNQPQH
j_call: TRBJ2-6; v_call: TRBV10-2; d_call: -; cdr3_aa: ASSEGPVDTDSGANVLT
j_call: TRBJ2-5; v_call: TRBV5-1; d_call: -; cdr3_aa: ASSGDSGETQY
j_call: TRBJ2-1; v_call: TRBV28; d_call: TRBD2; cdr3_aa: ASRLFESDPGDRVAGEGEQF
j_call: TRBJ1-4; v_call: TRBV7-2; d_call: TRBD1; cdr3_aa: ASSRQGVSEKLF
j_call: TRBJ2-7; v_call: TRBV6-6; d_call: -; cdr3_aa: ASSYSAGETYEQY
j_call: TRBJ1-2; v_call: TRBV28; d_call: TRBD1; cdr3_aa: ASSFPTGYNYGYT